Presented here are 22 T cell receptor beta chains from one specimen sequenced in a study of blood T cell repertoires in COVID-19. The protocol was immunoSEQ multiplex PCR, while the TCRdb copy is restricted to in-frame clones and leaves out a portion. This sample has approximately 150,000 clones; about 87% occur once, and the top ten carry 2.5%. The source material was peripheral blood. The receptors derive from a human donor with COVID-19, enrolled during active disease. The donor label of this sample is uncertain.

The gene calls are TRBV7-2 and TRBJ1-6, with D possibly matching TRBD1 (5 bases). CDR3 length equals 15 residues. V was clipped by 7 bases and J by 14 bases, with 24 bases between them. Germline CDR1 is SGHTA and CDR2 is FQGNSA. The CDR3 DNA reads as TGTGCCAGCACCGGGGGAGGCAGGGCTCGTTTGACCCTCCACTTT. Its translation: CASTGGGRARLTLHF.

The chain has TRBV6-5 and TRBJ1-1, with a weak D call TRBD1 (5 bases). V was trimmed by 8 bases and J by 0 bases, leaving 10 bases between them. Germline assignment: CDR1 MNHEY and CDR2 SVGAGI. This CDR3 region has 13 residues. The CDR3 reads CASRQYMNTEAFF. For the CDR3, the DNA is TGTGCCAGCCGACAGTACATGAACACTGAAGCTTTCTTT.

The chain recombines TRBV10-3 with TRBJ2-5; D is unresolved. With 5 bases removed from V and 4 bases from J, the gap between germline ends came to 5 bases. This CDR3 is built from 11 residues. The germline CDR1 and CDR2 sequences are ENHRY and SYGVKD. DNA of the CDR3: TGTGCCATCAGTACCGGAGAGACCCAGTACTTC. Amino acid sequence: CAISTGETQYF.

The chain combines TRBV14 with TRBJ2-7; no clear D. The CDR3 totals 14 residues. V was pared by 4 bases and J by 0 bases, with 10 bases between. Germline V gene data show CDR1 as SGHDN and CDR2 as FVKESK. As DNA, the CDR3 is TGTGCCAGCAGCCCCAGTGGTTTCTCCTACGAGCAGTACTTC. It encodes CASSPSGFSYEQYF.

The rearrangement links TRBV18 to TRBJ1-1, with 10 bases fitting TRBD1. The J segment lost 7 bases and the V segment lost 3 bases, leaving 8 bases of the junction unmatched. The CDR3 has 15 residues. Germline loops: CDR1 KGHSH, CDR2 LQKENI. CDR3 loop: CASSPRQGAVGEAFF. CDR3 coding DNA: TGTGCCAGCTCACCTAGACAGGGGGCGGTGGGTGAAGCTTTCTTT.

This clone was detected a few times. The CDR3: CASSHPPTSGGVTQYF. As DNA, the CDR3 is TGCGCCAGCAGCCATCCTCCGACTAGCGGGGGGGTGACCCAGTACTTC. The V call is TRBV4-1, the J call TRBJ2-5; 14 bases match TRBD2. Trimming took 3 bases from V and 7 from J; bases not matched to a gene: 7. CDR3 length: 16 amino acids. Germline lookup yields CDR1 MGHRA and CDR2 YSYEKL.

This chain uses TRBV3-1 (or the pseudogene TRBV3-2) with TRBJ1-2, with D perhaps TRBD1 (6 bases). The length of the CDR3 is 13 residues. V was cut by 5 bases and J by 8 bases, with 15 bases left in between. In germline, CDR1 is LGHDT, CDR2 YNNKEL (reference sequence). The CDR3 is CASSNTGIVGYTF. The CDR3 region has the DNA TGTGCCAGCAGCAATACAGGGATCGTAGGCTACACCTTC.

J is TRBJ1-1 and V is TRBV19, with TRBD1 identical over 8 bases. With V trimmed by 5 bases and J by 1 base, 6 bases remained unmatched. From germline, CDR1 is LNHDA and CDR2 SQIVND (reference sequence). The CDR3 runs to 15 residues. The CDR3 DNA sequence: TGTGCCAGTAGTGCCGTCCAGGGGGCGAACACTGAAGCTTTCTTT. It codes for CASSAVQGANTEAFF.

The chain joins TRBV19 to TRBJ1-6; D uncertain. V lost 7 bases to trimming and J lost 4 bases, with 8 bases between them. Germline CDR1 is LNHDA and CDR2 is SQIVND (reference sequence). The CDR3 spans 13 residues. This CDR3 is CASTARYNSPLHF. DNA of the CDR3: TGTGCCAGTACAGCGCGGTATAATTCACCCCTCCACTTT.

The chain joins TRBV27 to TRBJ2-3; possibly TRBD1 for D (5 bases). V was pared by 7 bases and J by 7 bases, with 9 bases between. The CDR3 contains 11 residues. CDR1 and CDR2 (germline): MNHEY, SMNVEV (reference sequence). Written as DNA, the CDR3 is TGTGCCAGCACCAGGGCGAATACGCAGTATTTT. This encodes CASTRANTQYF.

This chain connects TRBV2 to TRBJ1-2; 10 nucleotides line up with TRBD1. Germline V gene sequence: CDR1 SNHLY, CDR2 FYNNEI. The CDR3 has 13 residues. V lost 1 base to trimming and J lost 7 bases; unmatched junction nucleotides: 0. Here the CDR3 DNA reads TGTGCCAGCAGTGAAGGGACAGGGGGTGGCTACACCTTC. It codes for CASSEGTGGGYTF. Looking up the rest from reference TRBV2 and TRBJ1-2 gives the full variable domain: EPEVTQTPSHQVTQMGQEVILRCVPISNHLYFYWYRQILGQKVEFLVSFYNNEISEKSEIFDDQFSVERPDGSNFTLKIRSTKLEDSAMYFCASSEGTGGGYTFGSGTRLTVV.

The DNA for the CDR3 is TGTGCCAGCAGCGCACAGACTAGCGGGGGGGCCGATACGCAGTATTTT. Its protein is CASSAQTSGGADTQYF. The genes are TRBV7-2 and TRBJ2-3; TRBD2 aligns across 14 bases. V shed 5 bases and J 6 bases; nucleotides not matched to a gene: 7. Germline CDR1 and CDR2: SGHTA and FQGNSA. The CDR3 loop spans 16 amino acids.

The chain is built from TRBV18 and TRBJ2-7; D not certain. The V and J ends lost 3 bases and 4 bases respectively, with 7 bases between them. Germline loops: CDR1 KGHSH, CDR2 LQKENI. The CDR3 runs to 12 residues. CDR3 DNA sequence: TGTGCCAGCTCACCGAGTAATTACGAGCAGTACTTC. Amino acids: CASSPSNYEQYF.

The V call is TRBV7-6, the J call TRBJ2-5; D is unclear. Trimming pared 5 bases from V and 1 base from J, leaving 8 bases between. Germline V gene data show CDR1 as SGHVS and CDR2 as FNYEAQ. The CDR3 is made up of 13 amino acids. The CDR3 protein is CASSIGVQETQYF. The CDR3 DNA sequence: TGTGCCAGCAGCATCGGAGTCCAAGAGACCCAGTACTTC.

V usage is TRBV3-1 (or the pseudogene TRBV3-2) and J usage is TRBJ1-3; D not resolved. The germline V gene has CDR1 LGHDT and CDR2 YNNKEL (reference sequence). There are 12 residues in the CDR3. The V gene lost 1 base and the J gene lost 8 bases, with 6 bases spanning the gap. CDR3 nucleotides: TGTGCCAGCAGCCAAGTGTGGCACACCATATATTTT. Protein sequence: CASSQVWHTIYF.

The rearrangement joins TRBV30 to TRBJ1-3; 10 bases match TRBD1. Germline V lookup: CDR1 GTSNPN, CDR2 SVGIG (reference sequence). V gave up 5 bases and J gave up 2 bases; unmatched junction bases: 12. The CDR3 sequence is 17 residues long. The CDR3 nucleotides are TGTGCCTGGGGGCCGGGGACAGGGGATTTGACTGGAAACACCATATATTTT. Protein: CAWGPGTGDLTGNTIYF.

This chain uses TRBV5-4 with TRBJ2-2; 11 nucleotides match TRBD2. Germline V gives CDR1 SGHNT, CDR2 YYREEE (reference sequence). The V and J ends lost 1 base and 7 bases, in that order; junction bases with no gene match: 9. The CDR3 runs 17 residues. CDR3 sequence (DNA): TGTGCCAGCAGCTTGACTAGCGGGGGCCACGGGGGCGGGGAGCTGTTTTTT. Protein: CASSLTSGGHGGGELFF.

The J gene is TRBJ2-5, the V gene TRBV13, with 9 bases that match TRBD1. Germline values: CDR1 PRHDT, CDR2 FYEKMQ (reference sequence). The CDR3 covers 16 residues. The ends lost 5 bases at V and 2 bases at J; junction bases unmatched: 9. CDR3 DNA sequence: TGTGCCAGCAGCACGTACAGGGGGCGTACTCAAGAGACCCAGTACTTC. This sequence encodes CASSTYRGRTQETQYF.

The chain recombines TRBV10-1 with TRBJ2-7; 9 bases are shared with TRBD2. Germline CDR1 reads WNHNN; CDR2 reads SYGVQD (reference sequence). Trimming cost V 6 bases and J 7 bases; bases outside gene matches: 7. The CDR3 totals 13 residues. CDR3 loop: CASRSAAGGEQYF. The CDR3 DNA is TGCGCCAGCAGGTCGGCGGCGGGGGGGGAGCAGTACTTC.

The genes are TRBV6-5 and TRBJ1-5; 7 nucleotides match TRBD1. The CDR3 loop spans 15 amino acids. The trim removed 4 bases at V and 4 bases at J, leaving 7 bases unmatched. Per germline, CDR1 MNHEY and CDR2 SVGAGI. CDR3 loop: CASSSRGQTNQPQHF. Written as DNA, the CDR3 is TGTGCCAGCAGTTCCCGGGGACAGACAAATCAGCCCCAGCATTTT.

The chain joins TRBV11-2 to TRBJ2-7, with TRBD2 identical over 12 bases. J was trimmed by 1 base and V by 5 bases; bases with no gene match: 12. Germline CDR1 is SGHAT and CDR2 is FQNNGV. The CDR3 contains 18 residues. This CDR3 reads CASSALRELAGGSYEQYF. The CDR3 region has the DNA TGTGCCAGCAGCGCCCTCCGGGAACTAGCGGGGGGTTCCTACGAGCAGTACTTC.

J is TRBJ2-1 and V is TRBV12-1; whether TRBD2, the table's D call, matches the DNA was not checked. TRBV12-1 is given as a pseudogene. The CDR3 is made up of 17 amino acids. The CDR3 loop is CASSFPSGLAGPEEQFF. CDR3 nucleotide sequence: TGTGCCAGCAGCTTTCCCTCGGGACTAGCGGGCCCGGAGGAGCAGTTCTTC.